One sample yielded the 15 T cell receptor beta chains listed below, sequenced in a study of OX40 agonist ivuxolimab in advanced cancers. Assay: immunoSEQ multiplex PCR; the TCRdb copy retains only in-frame clones and omits some. The sample lists tens of thousands of clones, around nine tenths occurring once. The material sequenced was CD4+ or CD8+ T cells sorted from blood, taken in a trial of the OX40 agonist ivuxolimab. These receptors were collected from an adult with an advanced solid tumor such as melanoma, head and neck, liver or kidney cancer.

The V and J genes are TRBV9 and TRBJ1-1; 8 bases are a match to TRBD1. Germline lookup yields CDR1 SGDLS and CDR2 YYNGEE. Germline trimming cut 4 bases from V and 4 bases from J; bases unmatched to any gene: 6. The CDR3 consists of 14 residues. The CDR3 DNA reads as TGTGCCAGCAGCCAAGCAGGGACAGGCACTGAAGCTTTCTTT. Protein sequence: CASSQAGTGTEAFF.

CDR3 amino acids: CASSPYWGGGGGGETQYF. In DNA, the CDR3 is TGCGCCAGCAGCCCCTACTGGGGCGGGGGGGGAGGTGGAGAGACCCAGTACTTC. The chain employs TRBV4-3 and TRBJ2-5; 9 nucleotides agree with TRBD2. This CDR3 has 18 residues. Trimming removed 4 bases from V and 4 bases from J; junction bases left unmatched: 16. Per the germline V gene, CDR1 is LGHNA and CDR2 is YSLEER.

The V call is TRBV10-3, the J call TRBJ1-2; TRBD1 agrees at 9 bases. CDR3 length equals 15 residues. The ends lost 2 bases at V and 5 bases at J; junction bases unmatched: 6. Germline CDR1 reads ENHRY; CDR2 reads SYGVKD. CDR3 in amino acids: CAISEPDRGRYGYTF. Written as DNA, the CDR3 is TGTGCCATCAGTGAGCCGGACAGGGGACGGTATGGCTACACCTTC.

The J gene is TRBJ2-7, the V gene TRBV27; D gene unclear. CDR3 length equals 14 residues. V was trimmed by 4 bases and J by 7 bases, leaving 17 bases between them. Germline assignment: CDR1 MNHEY and CDR2 SMNVEV (reference sequence). Here the CDR3 DNA reads TGTGCCAGCAGTTGGACGGCAGGAGTGGGGGAGCAGTACTTC. Its protein product is CASSWTAGVGEQYF.

The J gene is TRBJ2-1, the V gene TRBV7-9; D possibly matches TRBD1 or TRBD2 (5 bases each). Trimming left V 1 base short and J 6 bases short, with 13 bases between. The CDR3 is made up of 15 amino acids. The germline CDR1 and CDR2 sequences are SEHNR and FQNEAQ (reference sequence). The CDR3 spells CASSLGGNPGNEQFF. The CDR3, as DNA: TGTGCCAGCAGCTTAGGGGGGAACCCGGGCAATGAGCAGTTCTTC.

This clone was found once. The chain has TRBV27 and TRBJ2-7; 8 bases align to TRBD2. V lost 2 bases, J lost 6 bases, and 6 bases stayed unmatched. The CDR3 is 14 amino acids. Germline lookup yields CDR1 MNHEY and CDR2 SMNVEV (reference sequence). The chain's CDR3 is CASSLRGRMGEQYF. In nucleotides, the CDR3 is TGTGCCAGCAGTTTACGCGGGAGGATGGGCGAGCAGTACTTC.

The genes are TRBV19 and TRBJ2-6, with D perhaps TRBD1 (6 bases). The ends were cut back, 7 bases at V and 0 bases at J, with 10 bases in the middle. There are 15 residues in the CDR3. Looked up from germline, CDR1 is LNHDA and CDR2 is SQIVND (reference sequence). The CDR3 sequence is CASNQDSSGANVLTF. Here the CDR3 DNA reads TGTGCCAGTAACCAGGACAGCTCTGGGGCCAACGTCCTGACTTTC.

This clone was recorded only once. The CDR3 DNA sequence: TGTGCCAGCACCAAGTACGGGACAGGGCGCACAGATACGCAGTATTTT. Translating it yields CASTKYGTGRTDTQYF. The chain combines TRBV27 with TRBJ2-3; 9 bases match TRBD1. V lost 7 bases, J lost 1 base, and 9 bases stayed unmatched. The CDR3 contains 16 residues. Looked up from germline, CDR1 is MNHEY and CDR2 is SMNVEV (reference sequence).

Comments on this clone: At one of its ends the junction is not consistent with the germline gene, which may arise from a read error. The chain joins TRBV15 to TRBJ2-7; 14 bases map to TRBD2. This CDR3 has 13 residues. Germline V gives CDR1 LNHNV, CDR2 YYDKDF (reference sequence). As DNA, the CDR3 is TGTGCCACCAGCACCGGGACTAGCGGGAGAGCGATCTTC. Its translation: CATSTGTSGRAIF. Full variable domain (remainder filled in from reference TRBV15 and TRBJ2-7): DAMVIQNPRYQVTQFGKPVTLSCSQTLNHNVMYWYQQKSSQAPKLLFHYYDKDFNNEADTPDNFQSRRPNTSFCFLDIRSPGLGDTAMYLCATSTGTSGRAIFGPGTRLTVT.

CDR3 loop: CASSKRGQLGGYEQYF. The CDR3 nucleotides read TGTGCCAGCAGCAAAAGGGGACAATTGGGGGGGTACGAGCAGTACTTC. The chain joins TRBV21-1 to TRBJ2-7; the DNA was not used to check the table's D call, TRBD2. TRBV21-1 is noted as a pseudogene. The length of the CDR3 is 16 residues.

This clone was counted once. The chain joins TRBV27 to TRBJ2-7; no definite D call. Germline CDR1 is MNHEY and CDR2 is SMNVEV (reference sequence). The CDR3 runs to 14 residues. Trimming took off 0 bases at V and 0 bases at J, with 6 bases between the two ends. DNA for the CDR3: TGTGCCAGCAGTTTATCGTTAAGCTCCTACGAGCAGTACTTC. This codes for CASSLSLSSYEQYF.

The chain couples TRBV7-2 to TRBJ2-3; 9 bases align to TRBD2. The CDR3 has 17 residues. Looked up from germline, CDR1 is SGHTA and CDR2 is FQGNSA. V was clipped by 3 bases and J by 2 bases; unmatched bases: 9. The CDR3 is CASSFGMLAGHTDTQYF. The DNA for the CDR3 is TGTGCCAGCAGCTTCGGAATGCTAGCGGGGCACACAGATACGCAGTATTTT.

A note on this clone: Other DNA sequences in this sample translate to the same CDR3. The CDR3 sequence is CASSPGTVNTEAFF. The DNA of the CDR3 is TGTGCCAGCAGCCCAGGGACGGTGAACACTGAAGCTTTCTTT. The chain is built from TRBV28 and TRBJ1-1; D perhaps matches TRBD1 (5 bases). With 6 bases removed from V and 0 bases from J, the gap between germline ends came to 11 bases. Looked up from germline, CDR1 is MDHEN and CDR2 is SYDVKM. The CDR3 is made up of 14 amino acids. The whole variable domain, remainder taken from reference TRBV28 and TRBJ1-1, is DVKVTQSSRYLVKRTGEKVFLECVQDMDHENMFWYRQDPGLGLRLIYFSYDVKMKEKGDIPEGYSVSREKKERFSLILESASTNQTSMYLCASSPGTVNTEAFFGQGTRLTVV.

In its sample, this clone was seen once. This chain links TRBV2 with TRBJ2-4; possible D gene TRBD2, 7 bases. CDR1 and CDR2 from the germline V gene are SNHLY and FYNNEI. The CDR3 sequence is 11 residues long. Trimming took 8 bases from V and 6 from J, leaving 8 bases between them. The CDR3 DNA is TGTGCCAGCGCGGGGGCAAACATTCAGTACTTC. Amino acid sequence: CASAGANIQYF.

The chain combines TRBV28 with TRBJ2-3, with TRBD2 matching 11 bases. This CDR3 has 15 amino acids. CDR1 and CDR2 from the germline V gene are MDHEN and SYDVKM. Germline trimming cut 5 bases from V and 3 bases from J; bases unmatched to any gene: 4. DNA for the CDR3: TGTGCCAGCAGTCCGGGACTAGCGGAGACAGATACGCAGTATTTT. Its protein is CASSPGLAETDTQYF.